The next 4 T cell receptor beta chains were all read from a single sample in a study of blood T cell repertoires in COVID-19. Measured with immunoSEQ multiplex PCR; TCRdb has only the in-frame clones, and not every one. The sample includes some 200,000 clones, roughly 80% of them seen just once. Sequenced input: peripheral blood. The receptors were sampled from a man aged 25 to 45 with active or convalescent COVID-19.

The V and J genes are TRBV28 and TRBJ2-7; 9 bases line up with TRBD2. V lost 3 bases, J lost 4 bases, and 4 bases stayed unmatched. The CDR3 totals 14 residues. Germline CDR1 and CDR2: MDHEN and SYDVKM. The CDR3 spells CASSFGSGGYEQYV. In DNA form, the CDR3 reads TGTGCCAGCAGTTTCGGGAGCGGGGGGTACGAGCAGTACGTC.

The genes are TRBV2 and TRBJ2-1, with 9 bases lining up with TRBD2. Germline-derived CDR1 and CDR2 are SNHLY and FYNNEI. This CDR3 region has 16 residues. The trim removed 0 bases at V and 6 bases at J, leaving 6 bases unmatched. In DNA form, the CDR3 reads TGTGCCAGCAGTGAAGCGAAAGCGGGAGGAGGCAATGAGCAGTTCTTC. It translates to CASSEAKAGGGNEQFF.

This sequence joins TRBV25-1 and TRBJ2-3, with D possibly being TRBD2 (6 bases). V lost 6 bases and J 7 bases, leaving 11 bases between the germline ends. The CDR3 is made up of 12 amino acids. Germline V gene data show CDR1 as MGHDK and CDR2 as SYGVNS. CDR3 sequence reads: CASRREANTQYF. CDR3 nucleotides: TGTGCCAGCAGGAGGGAGGCCAATACGCAGTATTTT.

The CDR3 DNA sequence: TGCGCCAGCAGTGAATCCAGCGGGATCAACCAAGAGACCCAGTACTTC. It yields the protein CASSESSGINQETQYF. The chain carries TRBV10-1 and TRBJ2-5; TRBD2 matches at 7 bases. The J segment lost 0 bases and the V segment lost 3 bases, leaving 7 bases of the junction unmatched. CDR3 length equals 16 residues. The germline gives CDR1 WNHNN, CDR2 SYGVQD (reference sequence).